This T cell receptor (beta chain) was identified in a study of metastatic and nonmetastatic thyroid tumors. Study at large: Samples came from malignant and benign thyroid patients, and repertoires were compared across blood and tumor or nodule tissue.

Per germline, CDR1 SQVTM and CDR2 ANQGSEA. CDR3 length equals 14 residues. Germline trimming cut 5 bases from V and 2 bases from J; bases unmatched to any gene: 9. Findings and limits, study-wide: TCR beta diversity was reportedly significantly higher in malignant thyroid tumors than benign nodules, in blood and tumor.

Original processing methods: For papillary thyroid cancer, a distant-metastasis classifier was constructed from CDR3 differences observed across clinicopathological groups. Using MiXCR, TCRdb reanalyzed the PCR reads. TCRdb, not the original authors, processed these V and J calls. The sample carries about 85,000 clones, less than 10% recorded once. Every patient was untreated before thyroid surgery. On this clone itself: Its antigen remains unidentified. This may stem from a read error, because a much larger clone lies one nucleotide away.

This sequence joins TRBV29-1 and TRBJ2-7; 7 bases are a match to TRBD1. This sequence originates from a female donor with papillary thyroid cancer or a benign thyroid nodule (not recorded which). Some clones in this sample may be carry-over from other donors' samples. Sequenced: blood. The CDR3 DNA is TGCAGCGTTACCGCCTGGACAGGACCCTACGAGCAGTACTTC. It is translated as CSVTAWTGPYEQYF.